One and the same sample provided the 20 T cell receptor beta chains below, sequenced in a study of T cells after yellow fever vaccination. Each CDR3 protein gets one entry after TCRdb re-called the 5' RACE reads with MiXCR. The table includes hundreds of thousands of distinct CDR3 sequences, more than 9% detected once. Sequenced material: PBMCs, taken on the day of the yellow fever booster vaccination. The receptors derive from a man aged 25-45 years who received the YFV17D yellow fever vaccine.

This clonotype came up a few times. The gene calls are TRBV9 and TRBJ2-2, with 13 bases that match TRBD2. Looked up from germline, CDR1 is SGDLS and CDR2 is YYNGEE. Germline trimming cut 1 base from V and 2 bases from J; bases unmatched to any gene: 8. This CDR3 is 19 amino acids long. The CDR3 DNA follows: TGTGCCAGCAGCGTAAGCCCAGGACTAGCGGGAGCCAACACCGGGGAGCTGTTTTTT. Its protein product is CASSVSPGLAGANTGELFF.

The table lists this clonotype with a few counts. CDR3 DNA: TGTGCCAGCACCGCCGGTGAGGGGACCCAGTACTTC. This translates into CASTAGEGTQYF. The chain combines TRBV6-5 with TRBJ2-5, with a possible D match to TRBD2 (5 bases). This CDR3 comprises 12 residues. Germline V gene sequence: CDR1 MNHEY, CDR2 SVGAGI. V was shortened by 7 bases and J by 7 bases, with 13 bases between the two germline ends.

The chain has TRBV13 and TRBJ2-3, with TRBD2 matching over 11 bases. Unmatched junction bases numbered 25, after V lost 5 bases and J lost 3 bases. The CDR3 runs 22 residues. CDR1 and CDR2 (germline): PRHDT, FYEKMQ (reference sequence). Here the CDR3 DNA reads TGTGCCAGCAGCCCCCAGGGGGAATCACTAGCGGGAGCGGAGGGTTGGACAGATACGCAGTATTTT. Protein: CASSPQGESLAGAEGWTDTQYF.

The chain couples TRBV10-3 to TRBJ2-3; D is possibly TRBD1 or TRBD2 (5 bases each). V lost 8 bases to trimming and J lost 0 bases, with 9 bases between them. This CDR3 has 13 residues. Germline V gene sequence: CDR1 ENHRY, CDR2 SYGVKD. CDR3 sequence: CAISRDSTDTQYF. CDR3 nucleotides: TGTGCCATCTCCCGGGACAGCACAGATACGCAGTATTTT.

The rearrangement uses TRBV7-2 and TRBJ2-1, with D uncertain. The CDR3 sequence is 13 residues long. Germline CDR1 SGHTA, CDR2 FQGNSA. The ends were cut back, 2 bases at V and 12 bases at J, with 14 bases in the middle. The CDR3 DNA reads TGTGCCAGCAGCTTATCAAGTTCCAGTGGGCAGTTCTTC. Translated: CASSLSSSSGQFF.

DNA for the CDR3: TGTGCCAGCAGCGTAGTAGAGACAGGGGACGAGCAGTACTTC. Protein: CASSVVETGDEQYF. The chain joins TRBV9 to TRBJ2-7; 8 bases align to TRBD1. The ends lost 0 bases at V and 5 bases at J; junction bases unmatched: 4. The CDR3 spans 14 residues. Germline V gene lookup returns CDR1 SGDLS and CDR2 YYNGEE.

The CDR3 sequence is CASSPSGRAVEQFF. In nucleotides, the CDR3 is TGTGCCAGCAGCCCTAGCGGGAGGGCTGTTGAGCAGTTCTTC. The gene calls are TRBV7-8 and TRBJ2-1, with 12 positions matching TRBD2. Germline V gene sequence: CDR1 SGHVS, CDR2 FQNEAQ. The CDR3 contains 14 residues. V lost 5 bases, J lost 9 bases, and 5 bases stayed unmatched.

The chain uses TRBV12-3 or TRBV12-4 and TRBJ2-7; 7 bases line up with TRBD1. This CDR3 is built from 15 residues. V dropped 3 bases and J dropped 5; count of bases not matched to a gene: 10. The CDR3 coding sequence is TGTGCCAGCAGTTTTATTGGGACAGTTAAGAACGAGCAGTACTTC. Its translation: CASSFIGTVKNEQYF.

This clonotype has only a few counts. The chain is built from TRBV18 and TRBJ2-6, with a possible D match to TRBD2 (6 bases). Trimming took off 3 bases at V and 2 bases at J, with 8 bases between the two ends. Per the germline V gene, CDR1 is KGHSH and CDR2 is LQKENI. The CDR3 runs 15 residues. The CDR3 sequence: CASSPGLTGANVLTF. The CDR3 DNA is TGTGCCAGCTCACCGGGACTGACTGGGGCCAACGTCCTGACTTTC.

This clonotype came up many times. The genes are TRBV5-1 and TRBJ2-1, with 7 positions matching TRBD1. V trimming: 1 base; J trimming: 9 bases; junction bases outside the gene matches: 4. The CDR3 is made up of 13 amino acids. Germline lookup yields CDR1 SGHRS and CDR2 YFSETQ. The CDR3 region has the DNA TGCGCCAGCAGCTTGTACAGGGGCGTTGAGCAGTTCTTC. Protein sequence: CASSLYRGVEQFF.

This clonotype was recorded many times. The CDR3 DNA reads as TGTGCCAGCAGCCAAACCGACGCCGGTCCGGGTACGCAGTATTTT. Residues: CASSQTDAGPGTQYF. The V gene is TRBV4-2, the J gene TRBJ2-3; no definite D call. V was shortened by 2 bases and J by 8 bases, with 17 bases between the two germline ends. CDR1 and CDR2 (germline): LGHNA, YNFKEQ. This CDR3 has 15 residues.

V and J are TRBV27 and TRBJ2-7; 8 bases fit TRBD2. The CDR3 sequence is 15 residues long. Per germline, CDR1 MNHEY and CDR2 SMNVEV (reference sequence). V lost 8 bases and J lost 4; bases outside the gene matches: 13. The CDR3 is CASGAGGSIGYEQYF. The CDR3 DNA reads TGTGCCAGCGGTGCGGGAGGTAGCATTGGTTACGAGCAGTACTTC.

The rearrangement uses TRBV20-1 and TRBJ2-5, with 14 bases matching TRBD2. Germline CDR1 is DFQATT and CDR2 is SNEGSKA (reference sequence). The CDR3 is 15 amino acids. The J segment lost 5 bases and the V segment lost 7 bases, leaving 9 bases of the junction unmatched. The CDR3 coding sequence is TGCAGTGGAAGACCGGGACTAGCGGGAGTTGAGACCCAGTACTTC. Its protein is CSGRPGLAGVETQYF.

The sample holds a few counts of this clonotype. The J gene is TRBJ2-7, the V gene TRBV6-1, with D hard to call. This CDR3 has 13 amino acids. V lost 10 bases to trimming and J lost 0 bases, with 13 bases between them. Germline V gene lookup returns CDR1 MNHNS and CDR2 SASEGT. The CDR3 bases are TGTGCCACAAGGACGAAATCCTCCTACGAGCAGTACTTC. It encodes CATRTKSSYEQYF.

This clonotype has more than one count but fewer than ten. The CDR3 is CATSRDGGQGSPLHF. CDR3 bases: TGTGCCACCAGCAGAGATGGGGGACAGGGGTCACCCCTCCACTTT. The chain recombines TRBV15 with TRBJ1-6; 10 bases align to TRBD1. After removal of 0 bases from V and 10 bases from J, the junction contained 3 bases not matched to a gene. Germline CDR1 LNHNV, CDR2 YYDKDF (reference sequence). This CDR3 spans 15 amino acids.

The V and J genes are TRBV5-1 and TRBJ1-1; no reliable D call. V gave up 0 bases and J gave up 10 bases, with 10 bases separating them. The CDR3 length is 12 residues. Germline CDR1 SGHRS, CDR2 YFSETQ. CDR3: CASSLDREIAFF. CDR3 sequence (DNA): TGCGCCAGCAGCTTGGATCGCGAGATAGCTTTCTTT. Based on the CDR3 plus reference TRBV5-1 and TRBJ1-1, the full variable domain is KAGVTQTPRYLIKTRGQQVTLSCSPISGHRSVSWYQQTPGQGLQFLFEYFSETQRNKGNFPGRFSGRQFSNSRSEMNVSTLELGDSALYLCASSLDREIAFFGQGTRLTVV.

This clonotype came up a few times. This rearrangement joins TRBV6-1 to TRBJ1-3; 8 bases align to TRBD1. From germline, CDR1 is MNHNS and CDR2 SASEGT. There are 16 residues in the CDR3. The ends lost 6 bases at V and 3 bases at J; junction bases unmatched: 10. Here the CDR3 DNA reads TGTGCCAGCAGCCCCCGTGCAGGGGGCAGTGGAAACACCATATATTTT. Translated, it gives CASSPRAGGSGNTIYF.

This clonotype was found a few times. The rearrangement links TRBV30 to TRBJ2-1; TRBD2 aligns across 7 bases. V lost 1 base, J lost 7 bases, and 7 bases stayed unmatched. Germline V gene data show CDR1 as GTSNPN and CDR2 as SVGIG (reference sequence). This CDR3 has 14 amino acids. The CDR3 nucleotides are TGTGCCTGGAGTGAAACTAGCGTACGAAATGAGCAGTTCTTC. Encoded protein: CAWSETSVRNEQFF.

The CDR3 DNA follows: TGTGCCACCAGCAGAGGGCTAGCGGGTCTCTCTGGGGCCAACGTCCTGACTTTC. Residues: CATSRGLAGLSGANVLTF. J is TRBJ2-6 and V is TRBV15, with TRBD2 identical over 8 bases. There are 18 residues in the CDR3. The V segment lost 1 base and the J segment 0 bases; nucleotides outside the gene matches: 5. Germline CDR1 reads LNHNV; CDR2 reads YYDKDF (reference sequence).

Many counts were recorded for this clonotype. The chain has TRBV7-2 and TRBJ2-7; 9 bases line up with TRBD2. CDR1 and CDR2 (germline): SGHTA, FQGNSA. The V gene end was trimmed by 5 bases and the J gene end by 4 bases; junction bases not matched to a gene: 12. The CDR3 is made up of 16 amino acids. CDR3 amino acids: CASSATWGGRAYEQYF. Written as DNA, the CDR3 is TGTGCCAGCAGCGCAACGTGGGGCGGGAGGGCTTACGAGCAGTACTTC. Full variable domain (outside the CDR3, taken from reference TRBV7-2 and TRBJ2-7): GAGVSQSPSNKVTEKGKDVELRCDPISGHTALYWYRQSLGQGLEFLIYFQGNSAPDKSGLPSDRFSAERTGGSVSTLTIQRTQQEDSAVYLCASSATWGGRAYEQYFGPGTRLTVT.